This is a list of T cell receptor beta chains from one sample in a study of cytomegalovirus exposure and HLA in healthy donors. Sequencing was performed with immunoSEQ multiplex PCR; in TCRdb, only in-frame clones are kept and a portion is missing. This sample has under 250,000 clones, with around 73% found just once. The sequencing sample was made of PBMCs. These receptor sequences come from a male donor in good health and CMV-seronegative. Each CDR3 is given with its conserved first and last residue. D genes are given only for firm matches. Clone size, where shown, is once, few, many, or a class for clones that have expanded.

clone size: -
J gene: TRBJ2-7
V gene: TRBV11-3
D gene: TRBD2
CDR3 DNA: TGTGCCAGCAGCTTACTCAGCGGGGACTTCTACGAGCAGTACTTC
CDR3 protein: CASSLLSGDFYEQYF

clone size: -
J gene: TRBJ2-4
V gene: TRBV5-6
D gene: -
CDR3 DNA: TGTGCCAGCAGCCCAGGACAAGTCCTAGCCAAAAACATTCAGTACTTC
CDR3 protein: CASSPGQVLAKNIQYF

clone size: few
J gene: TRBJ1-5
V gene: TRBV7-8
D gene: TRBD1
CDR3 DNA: TGTGCCAGCAGCTTATCCCGCGTTGGCAGGGGGCTGGATCAGCCCCAGCATTTT
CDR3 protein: CASSLSRVGRGLDQPQHF

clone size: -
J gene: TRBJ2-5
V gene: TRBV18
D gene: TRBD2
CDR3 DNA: TGTGCCAGCTCACCCCCACGGGGGGAAGAGACCCAGTACTTC
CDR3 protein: CASSPPRGEETQYF

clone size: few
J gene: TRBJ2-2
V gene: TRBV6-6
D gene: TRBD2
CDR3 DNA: TGTGCCAGCAGTTACTCGATCGCGGGAGTTTCCGGGGAGCTGTTTTTT
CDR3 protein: CASSYSIAGVSGELFF

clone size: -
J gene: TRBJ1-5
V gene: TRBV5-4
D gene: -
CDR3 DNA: TGTGCCAGCAGCTTGGCCGGCAATCAGCCCCAGCATTTT
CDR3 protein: CASSLAGNQPQHF

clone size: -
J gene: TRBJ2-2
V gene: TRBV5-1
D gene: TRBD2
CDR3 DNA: TGCGCCAGCAGGTCACTAGCGGGAGCGTTCGCGAACACCGGGGAGCTGTTTTTT
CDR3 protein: CASRSLAGAFANTGELFF

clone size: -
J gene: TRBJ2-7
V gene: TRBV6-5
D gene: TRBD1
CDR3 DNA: TGTGCCAGCAGTACCGGGACAGGGTTGCACGAGCAGTACTTC
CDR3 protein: CASSTGTGLHEQYF

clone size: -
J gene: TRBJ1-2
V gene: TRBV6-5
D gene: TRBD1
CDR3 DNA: TGTGCCAGCAGTCTACAGGGGGCGTATGGCTACACCTTC
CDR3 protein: CASSLQGAYGYTF

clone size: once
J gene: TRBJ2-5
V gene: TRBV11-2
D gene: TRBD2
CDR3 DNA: TGTGCCAGCAGTCAATCGGGACTAGCGGGAGGGCCCGAGACCCAGTACTTC
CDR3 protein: CASSQSGLAGGPETQYF

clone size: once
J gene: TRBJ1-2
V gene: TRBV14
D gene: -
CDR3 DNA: TGTGCCAGCAGCCCACAGGGAATCAGCGGCTACACCTTC
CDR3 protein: CASSPQGISGYTF

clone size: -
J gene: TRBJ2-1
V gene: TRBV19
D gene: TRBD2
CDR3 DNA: TGTGCCAGTAAAGGCGGGAGGCTTGGCCATGAGCAGTTCTTC
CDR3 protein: CASKGGRLGHEQFF

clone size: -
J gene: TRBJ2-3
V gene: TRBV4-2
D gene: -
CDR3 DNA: TGTGCCAGCAGCTTGGGAGAAGGCACAGATACGCAGTATTTT
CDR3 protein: CASSLGEGTDTQYF

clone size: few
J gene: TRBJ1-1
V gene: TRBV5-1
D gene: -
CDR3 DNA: TGCGCCAGCAAACAACAGGGAGTAGCTTTCTTT
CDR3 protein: CASKQQGVAFF

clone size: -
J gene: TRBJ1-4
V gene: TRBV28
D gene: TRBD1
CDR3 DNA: TGTGCCAGCAGTTTAGTTATCGGGACAGTTAATGAAAAACTGTTTTTT
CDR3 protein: CASSLVIGTVNEKLFF

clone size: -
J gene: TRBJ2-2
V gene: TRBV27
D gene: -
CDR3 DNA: TGTGCCAGCAGTTACAGGGTCGGCACCGGGGAGCTGTTTTTT
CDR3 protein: CASSYRVGTGELFF

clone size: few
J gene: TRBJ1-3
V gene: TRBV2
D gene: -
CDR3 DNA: TGTGCCAGCAGGGGGGAAGGGGGAACCTCCATATATTTT
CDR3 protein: CASRGEGGTSIYF

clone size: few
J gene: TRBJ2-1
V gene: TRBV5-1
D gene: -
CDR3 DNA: TGCGCCAGCAGCTTGGAACCAGGGAACAATGAGCAGTTCTTC
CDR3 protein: CASSLEPGNNEQFF

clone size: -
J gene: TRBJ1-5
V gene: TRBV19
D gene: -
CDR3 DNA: TGTGCCAGTAGTACAGACAGGAGCAATCAGCCCCAGCATTTT
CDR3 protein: CASSTDRSNQPQHF

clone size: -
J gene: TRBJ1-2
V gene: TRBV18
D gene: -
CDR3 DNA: TGTGCCAGCTCACCACGCGAATATGGTGGCTACACCTTC
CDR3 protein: CASSPREYGGYTF

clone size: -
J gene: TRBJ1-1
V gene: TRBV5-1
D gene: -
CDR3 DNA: TGCGCCAGCAGCGTACAGGAAAACACTGAAGCTTTCTTT
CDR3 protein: CASSVQENTEAFF

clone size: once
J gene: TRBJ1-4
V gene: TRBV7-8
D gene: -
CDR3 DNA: TGTGCCAGCAGCTTGTCGGGTTCTAATGAAAAACTGTTTTTT
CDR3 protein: CASSLSGSNEKLFF

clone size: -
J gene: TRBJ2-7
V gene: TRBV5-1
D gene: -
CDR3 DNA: TGCGCCAGCAGCTTGGGTCCCAGGGCCCGCGAGCAGTACTTC
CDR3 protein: CASSLGPRAREQYF

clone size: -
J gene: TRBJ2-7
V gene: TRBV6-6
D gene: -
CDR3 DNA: TGTGCCAGCAGTTACTCGATGGGGAGTTCCTACGAGCAGTACTTC
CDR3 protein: CASSYSMGSSYEQYF

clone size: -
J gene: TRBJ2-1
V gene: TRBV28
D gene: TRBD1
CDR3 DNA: TGTGCCAGCAGACTCAGACAGGGTGAGCAGTTCTTC
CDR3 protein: CASRLRQGEQFF

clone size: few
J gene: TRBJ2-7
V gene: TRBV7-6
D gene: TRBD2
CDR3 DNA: TGTGCCAGCAGCTTAATAGCGGGAGGTCTGAGCTCCTACGAGCAGTACTTC
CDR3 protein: CASSLIAGGLSSYEQYF

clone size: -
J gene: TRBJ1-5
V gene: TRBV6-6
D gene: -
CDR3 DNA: TGTGCCACCAAACCCGGGGTCAATCAGCCCCAGCATTTT
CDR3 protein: CATKPGVNQPQHF

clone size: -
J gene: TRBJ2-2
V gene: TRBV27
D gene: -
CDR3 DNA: TGTGCCAGCAGTCCCGATCGCCTGCGGGTCAACACCGGGGAGCTGTTTTTT
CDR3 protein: CASSPDRLRVNTGELFF

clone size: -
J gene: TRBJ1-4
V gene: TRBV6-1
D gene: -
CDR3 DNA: TGTGCCAGCAGTGTACAAGGACTACCTAATGAAAAACTGTTTTTT
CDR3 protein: CASSVQGLPNEKLFF

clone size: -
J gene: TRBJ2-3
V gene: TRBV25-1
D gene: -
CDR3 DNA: TGTGCCAGCAGCAAAAACAGGGGACTGGCAGATACGCAGTATTTT
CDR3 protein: CASSKNRGLADTQYF

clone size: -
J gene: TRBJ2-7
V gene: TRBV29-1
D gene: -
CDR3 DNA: TGCAGCGTTGAACGGGGGGCGGGGGAGCAGTACTTC
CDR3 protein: CSVERGAGEQYF

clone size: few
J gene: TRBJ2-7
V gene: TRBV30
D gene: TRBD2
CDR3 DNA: TGTGCCTGGAGTACTTCGACTAGCGGGAGAGAGTACTTC
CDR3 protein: CAWSTSTSGREYF

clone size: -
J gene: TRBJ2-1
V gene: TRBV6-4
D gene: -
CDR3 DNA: TGTGCCAGCAGTGACTCGGGCGAGAACAATGAGCAGTTCTTC
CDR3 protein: CASSDSGENNEQFF

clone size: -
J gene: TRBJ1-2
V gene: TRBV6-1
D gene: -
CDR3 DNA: TGTGCCAGCAGTGAATCCAGGGCGGGGGGCTACACCTTC
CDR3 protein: CASSESRAGGYTF

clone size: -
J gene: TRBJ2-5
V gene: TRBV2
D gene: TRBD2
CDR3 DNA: TGTGCCAGCAGTCGGCTAGCGGTGTACCAAGAGACCCAGTACTTC
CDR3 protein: CASSRLAVYQETQYF

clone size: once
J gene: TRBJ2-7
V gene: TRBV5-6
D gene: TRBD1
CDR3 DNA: TGTGCCAGCAGCCGATGGACAGGGGTCTCCTACGAGCAGTACTTC
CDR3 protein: CASSRWTGVSYEQYF

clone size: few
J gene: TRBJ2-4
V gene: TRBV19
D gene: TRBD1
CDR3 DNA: TGTGCCACCCAACAGGGGGGCAAAAACATTCAGTACTTC
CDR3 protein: CATQQGGKNIQYF

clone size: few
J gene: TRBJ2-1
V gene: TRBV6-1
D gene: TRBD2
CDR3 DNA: TGTGCCAGCAGTGTAGTAGCGGGAGAGGCGGGCGGCGAGCAGTTCTTC
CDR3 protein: CASSVVAGEAGGEQFF

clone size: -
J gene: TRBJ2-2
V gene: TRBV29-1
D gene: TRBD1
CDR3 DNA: TGCAGCGTTGAGCCTTCACAGGGGGTCGGTTCCGGGGAGCTGTTTTTT
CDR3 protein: CSVEPSQGVGSGELFF

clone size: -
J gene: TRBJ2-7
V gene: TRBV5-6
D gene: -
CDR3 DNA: TGTGCCAGCAGCTTGCGGGAACCAGGCTCCTACGAGCAGTACTTC
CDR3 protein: CASSLREPGSYEQYF

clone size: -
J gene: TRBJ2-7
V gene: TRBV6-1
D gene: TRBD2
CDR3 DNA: TGTGCCAGCAGTGAGGGACTAGCGGTCTTTACCTACGAGCAGTACTTC
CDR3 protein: CASSEGLAVFTYEQYF

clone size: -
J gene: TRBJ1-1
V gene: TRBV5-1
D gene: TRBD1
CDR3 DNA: TGCGCCAGCAGCACAGGGACAGGGGAAGCTTTCTTT
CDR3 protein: CASSTGTGEAFF

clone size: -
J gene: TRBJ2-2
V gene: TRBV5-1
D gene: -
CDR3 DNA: TGCGCCAGCAGCCTTGGCGACAGTAGCAACACCGGGGAGCTGTTTTTT
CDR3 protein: CASSLGDSSNTGELFF

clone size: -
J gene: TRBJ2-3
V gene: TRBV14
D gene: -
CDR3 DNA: TGTGCCAGCAGCCAAGATATAGATACGCAGTATTTT
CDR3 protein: CASSQDIDTQYF

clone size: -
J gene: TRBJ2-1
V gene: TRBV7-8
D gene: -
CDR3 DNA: TGTGCCAGCACTCCGGGAAATGGGTATGAGCAGTTCTTC
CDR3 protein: CASTPGNGYEQFF

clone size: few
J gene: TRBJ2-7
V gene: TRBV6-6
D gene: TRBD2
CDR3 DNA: TGTGCCAGCAGGGCGACTAGCGGATACGAGCAGTACTTC
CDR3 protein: CASRATSGYEQYF

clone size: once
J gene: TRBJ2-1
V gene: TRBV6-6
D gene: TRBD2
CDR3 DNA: TGTGCCAGCAGCCCAACTAGCGGCAATGAGCAGTTCTTC
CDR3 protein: CASSPTSGNEQFF

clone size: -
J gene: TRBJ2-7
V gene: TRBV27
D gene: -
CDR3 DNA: TGTGCCAGCAGTTCCCTAGACGAGCAGTACTTC
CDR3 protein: CASSSLDEQYF

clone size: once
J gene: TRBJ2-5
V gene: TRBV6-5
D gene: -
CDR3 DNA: TGTGTCAGCAGTAGAGGAGCGCTCCAAGAGACCCAGTACTTC
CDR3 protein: CVSSRGALQETQYF

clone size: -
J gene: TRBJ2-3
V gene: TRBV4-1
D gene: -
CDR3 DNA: TGCGCCAGCAGCCAAGTGGGGCAGCCCTCTACAGATACGCAGTATTTT
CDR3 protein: CASSQVGQPSTDTQYF

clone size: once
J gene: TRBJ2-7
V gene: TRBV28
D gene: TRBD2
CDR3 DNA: TGTGCCAGCAGTTCCGGGACTAGCGAGTCCCCAGAGGATTCCTACGAGCAGTACTTC
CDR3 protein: CASSSGTSESPEDSYEQYF

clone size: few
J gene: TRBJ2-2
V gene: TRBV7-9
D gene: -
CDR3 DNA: TGTGCCAGCAGCTCTAGGGGGTCGAACACCGGGGAGCTGTTTTTT
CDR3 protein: CASSSRGSNTGELFF

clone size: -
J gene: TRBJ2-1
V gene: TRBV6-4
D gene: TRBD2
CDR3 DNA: TGTGCCAGCAGTGGAGGACTAGCGGGTTACAATGAGCAGTTCTTC
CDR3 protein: CASSGGLAGYNEQFF

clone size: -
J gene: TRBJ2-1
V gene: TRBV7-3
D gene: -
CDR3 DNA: TGTGCCAGCAGTCCTCGACCAGCGGAGTACAATGAGCAGTTCTTC
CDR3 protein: CASSPRPAEYNEQFF

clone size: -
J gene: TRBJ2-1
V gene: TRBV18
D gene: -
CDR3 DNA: TGTGCCAGCTCACCACCGCAACCCCTACTTAACTCCTACAATGAGCAGTTCTTC
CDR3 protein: CASSPPQPLLNSYNEQFF

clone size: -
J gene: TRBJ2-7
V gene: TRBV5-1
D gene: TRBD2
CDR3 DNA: TGCGCCAGCAGCTTGGGAGCGGGAGGGTACGAGCAGTACTTC
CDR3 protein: CASSLGAGGYEQYF

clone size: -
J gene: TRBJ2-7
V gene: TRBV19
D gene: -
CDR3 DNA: TGTGCCACCTCCGGGACACGCTCCTACGAGCAGTACTTC
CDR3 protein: CATSGTRSYEQYF